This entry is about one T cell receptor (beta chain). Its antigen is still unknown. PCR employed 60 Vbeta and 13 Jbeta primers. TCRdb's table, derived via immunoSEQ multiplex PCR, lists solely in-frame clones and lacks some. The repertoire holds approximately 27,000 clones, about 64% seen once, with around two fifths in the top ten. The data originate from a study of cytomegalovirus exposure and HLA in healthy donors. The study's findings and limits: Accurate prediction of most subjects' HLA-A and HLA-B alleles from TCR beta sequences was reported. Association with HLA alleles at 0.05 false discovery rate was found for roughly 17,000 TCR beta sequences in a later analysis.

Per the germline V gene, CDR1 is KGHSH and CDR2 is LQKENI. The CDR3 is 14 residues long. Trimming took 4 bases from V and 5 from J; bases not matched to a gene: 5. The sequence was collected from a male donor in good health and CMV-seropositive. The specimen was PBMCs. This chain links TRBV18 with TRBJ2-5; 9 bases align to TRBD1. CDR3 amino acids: CASSRGQGMETQYF. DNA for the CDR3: TGTGCCAGCTCACGGGGACAGGGAATGGAGACCCAGTACTTC.